The 19 T cell receptor beta chains in this list originate from one sample, sequenced in a study of T cell repertoires in ileal Crohn's disease. TCRdb's copy holds only in-frame clones and misses some; the assay was immunoSEQ multiplex PCR. This table holds about 2,400 clones, 92% found once. The source material was ileal tissue. Source of these receptors: an adult with Crohn's disease.

The chain carries TRBV6-5 and TRBJ2-7, with D possibly matching TRBD1 (6 bases). The CDR3 has 15 residues. Germline CDR1 is MNHEY and CDR2 is SVGAGI. The germline V and J ends were trimmed by 6 bases and 5 bases, with 20 bases remaining between them. The CDR3 nucleotides are TGTGCCAGCAGCGCCTTACAGGGAATTTTTGACGAGCAGTACTTC. This encodes CASSALQGIFDEQYF.

The chain carries TRBV5-4 and TRBJ2-3, with TRBD1 matching over 7 bases. Germline CDR1 SGHNT, CDR2 YYREEE (reference sequence). The CDR3 is 12 residues long. Unmatched junction bases numbered 4, after V lost 3 bases and J lost 9 bases. CDR3 DNA sequence: TGTGCCAGCAGCTACGGGACAGCCACGCAGTATTTT. Translating it yields CASSYGTATQYF. Filled out from reference TRBV5-4 and TRBJ2-3, the complete variable domain reads ETGVTQSPTHLIKTRGQQVTLRCSSQSGHNTVSWYQQALGQGPQFIFQYYREEENGRGNFPPRFSGLQFPNYSSELNVNALELDDSALYLCASSYGTATQYFGPGTRLTVL.

The genes are TRBV7-8 and TRBJ1-3; 8 bases line up with TRBD1. Germline V gene sequence: CDR1 SGHVS, CDR2 FQNEAQ. The V and J ends lost 2 bases and 4 bases, in that order; junction bases with no gene match: 4. The CDR3 covers 15 residues. This CDR3 reads CASSLKDRDGNTIYF. The CDR3 DNA reads as TGTGCCAGCAGCTTAAAGGACAGGGACGGAAACACCATATATTTT.

The V gene is TRBV10-2, the J gene TRBJ2-5; weak D call: TRBD1 (5 bases). Trimming took 6 bases from V and 4 from J, leaving 12 bases between them. Germline lookup yields CDR1 WSHSY and CDR2 SAAADI. The CDR3 covers 13 residues. The CDR3 coding sequence is TGCGCCAGCAGCCAGACTCAGGGAGAGACCCAGTACTTC. This codes for CASSQTQGETQYF.

V and J are TRBV7-9 and TRBJ2-3; D might be TRBD2 (5 bases). The CDR3 is 15 amino acids. CDR1 and CDR2 (germline): SEHNR, FQNEAQ (reference sequence). The V end was cut by 4 bases, the J end by 1 base, with 12 bases between. Here the CDR3 DNA reads TGTGCCAGCAGCTCTCCGGGGTTGGGCACAGATACGCAGTATTTT. This translates into CASSSPGLGTDTQYF.

This chain uses TRBV11-2 with TRBJ2-5; 7 positions agree with TRBD2. Germline CDR1 reads SGHAT; CDR2 reads FQNNGV. J gave up 5 bases and V 3 bases, and 6 bases lay outside the gene matches. This CDR3 is built from 14 residues. The CDR3 DNA reads TGTGCCAGCAGCTTCTCGCGGGGGTCGGAGACCCAGTACTTC. It encodes CASSFSRGSETQYF.

This chain joins TRBV6-1 and TRBJ2-1; TRBD2 agrees at 7 bases. Per germline, CDR1 MNHNS and CDR2 SASEGT. V shed 4 bases, J shed 5 bases, and the junction held 14 bases outside the gene matches. The CDR3 spans 17 residues. This CDR3 reads CASSAVSGGAGDNEQFF. The CDR3 DNA is TGTGCCAGCAGTGCAGTATCCGGCGGGGCGGGGGACAATGAGCAGTTCTTC.

The chain joins TRBV15 to TRBJ2-5; 7 bases match TRBD1. Germline CDR1 and CDR2: LNHNV and YYDKDF (reference sequence). Losses at the gene ends were 0 bases for V and 1 base for J; bases not matched to a gene: 2. The CDR3 spans 15 residues. This CDR3 is CATSRDRQGQETQYF. The CDR3 nucleotides are TGTGCCACCAGCAGAGATCGACAGGGCCAAGAGACCCAGTACTTC.

This chain connects TRBV19 to TRBJ2-2, with 9 bases fitting TRBD2. Trimming took 7 bases from V and 1 from J; bases not matched to a gene: 7. This CDR3 comprises 16 residues. The V gene's germline CDR1 is LNHDA and CDR2 SQIVND (reference sequence). CDR3 bases: TGTGCCAGTACCCCGGGACTAGCCCTGAACACCGGGGAGCTGTTTTTT. Translated, it gives CASTPGLALNTGELFF.

The V and J genes are TRBV19 and TRBJ1-2; 10 bases are shared with TRBD1. The length of the CDR3 is 14 residues. The germline CDR1 and CDR2 sequences are LNHDA and SQIVND (reference sequence). The junction had 5 bases not matched to a gene; V was cut back by 5 bases and J by 5 bases. The DNA for the CDR3 is TGTGCCAGTAGTTGGACAGGGGGGAGGTATGGCTACACCTTC. It is translated as CASSWTGGRYGYTF.

The chain employs TRBV2 and TRBJ2-6; the D gene is possibly TRBD2 (7 bases). This CDR3 is built from 15 residues. CDR1 and CDR2 from the germline V gene are SNHLY and FYNNEI. With 8 bases removed from V and 1 base from J, the gap between germline ends came to 12 bases. The CDR3 region is CASGGGLSGANVLTF. CDR3 nucleotides: TGTGCCAGCGGGGGGGGCCTATCTGGGGCCAACGTCCTGACTTTC.

This chain connects TRBV27 to TRBJ2-3; 9 bases are a match to TRBD2. The length of the CDR3 is 17 residues. After removal of 6 bases from V and 2 bases from J, the junction contained 12 bases not matched to a gene. Germline V CDR1 and CDR2: MNHEY, SMNVEV (reference sequence). Here the CDR3 reads CASSPFPAGGYTDTQYF. The DNA of the CDR3 is TGTGCCAGCAGCCCCTTCCCAGCGGGGGGCTACACAGATACGCAGTATTTT.

The chain joins TRBV7-9 to TRBJ2-7; no firm D call. This CDR3 has 14 amino acids. The germline V and J ends were trimmed by 5 bases and 2 bases, with 13 bases remaining between them. Germline V lookup: CDR1 SEHNR, CDR2 FQNEAQ (reference sequence). This CDR3 reads CASSPSGITYEQYF. DNA of the CDR3: TGTGCCAGCAGCCCCTCGGGTATTACCTACGAGCAGTACTTC.

This chain connects TRBV5-6 to TRBJ2-7; perhaps TRBD1 as D (6 bases). V was clipped by 1 base and J by 6 bases, with 14 bases between them. Germline CDR1 is SGHDT and CDR2 is YYEEEE. The CDR3 is made up of 14 amino acids. The CDR3 loop reads CASSLWQGRFEQYF. The CDR3 region has the DNA TGTGCCAGCAGCTTGTGGCAGGGGCGCTTCGAGCAGTACTTC. Filled out from reference TRBV5-6 and TRBJ2-7, the complete variable domain reads DAGVTQSPTHLIKTRGQQVTLRCSPKSGHDTVSWYQQALGQGPQFIFQYYEEEERQRGNFPDRFSGHQFPNYSSELNVNALLLGDSALYLCASSLWQGRFEQYFGPGTRLTVT.

The chain carries TRBV2 and TRBJ1-2, with TRBD1 as a possible D gene (6 bases). The V end lost 6 bases, the J end lost 4 bases, and 12 bases lay between the germline ends. The CDR3 loop spans 13 amino acids. CDR1 SNHLY and CDR2 FYNNEI come from the germline V gene. The CDR3 loop reads CASSPDRTYGYTF. CDR3 nucleotides: TGTGCCAGCAGCCCCGACAGGACCTATGGCTACACCTTC. The whole variable domain, filled in from reference TRBV2 and TRBJ1-2, reads EPEVTQTPSHQVTQMGQEVILRCVPISNHLYFYWYRQILGQKVEFLVSFYNNEISEKSEIFDDQFSVERPDGSNFTLKIRSTKLEDSAMYFCASSPDRTYGYTFGSGTRLTVV.

This sequence joins TRBV19 and TRBJ1-1, with D perhaps TRBD1 (5 bases). V lost 5 bases to trimming and J lost 0 bases, with 16 bases between them. CDR1 LNHDA and CDR2 SQIVND come from the germline V gene (reference sequence). This CDR3 has 16 amino acids. The CDR3 region is CASSARGGGMNTEAFF. Written as DNA, the CDR3 is TGTGCCAGTAGTGCCCGCGGTGGGGGGATGAACACTGAAGCTTTCTTT.

The rearrangement uses TRBV11-3 and TRBJ2-1; 9 bases agree with TRBD1. This CDR3 is 15 amino acids long. With V trimmed by 4 bases and J by 6 bases, 7 bases remained unmatched. Germline V gives CDR1 SGHNT, CDR2 YENEEA. The CDR3 is CASSSDRGNPNEQFF. In nucleotides, the CDR3 is TGTGCCAGCAGCTCTGACAGGGGGAACCCCAATGAGCAGTTCTTC.

This chain links TRBV6-1 with TRBJ2-1; 9 bases agree with TRBD1. Per the germline V gene, CDR1 is MNHNS and CDR2 is SASEGT. Trimming at V came to 6 bases and at J to 7 bases, leaving 7 bases not matched to a gene. This CDR3 spans 14 amino acids. The CDR3 nucleotides are TGTGCCAGCAGCGCCGGGACAGGGTTAAATGAGCAGTTCTTC. Amino acid sequence: CASSAGTGLNEQFF.

This clone was detected once. The chain links TRBV18 to TRBJ1-4, with 9 bases lining up with TRBD1. V was clipped by 4 bases and J by 11 bases; unmatched bases: 14. The CDR3 length is 16 residues. Germline CDR1 KGHSH, CDR2 LQKENI. The CDR3, as DNA: TGTGCCAGCTCACGGACGGGACAGGGTGTGAGTGGTAAACTGTTTTTT. Protein: CASSRTGQGVSGKLFF.